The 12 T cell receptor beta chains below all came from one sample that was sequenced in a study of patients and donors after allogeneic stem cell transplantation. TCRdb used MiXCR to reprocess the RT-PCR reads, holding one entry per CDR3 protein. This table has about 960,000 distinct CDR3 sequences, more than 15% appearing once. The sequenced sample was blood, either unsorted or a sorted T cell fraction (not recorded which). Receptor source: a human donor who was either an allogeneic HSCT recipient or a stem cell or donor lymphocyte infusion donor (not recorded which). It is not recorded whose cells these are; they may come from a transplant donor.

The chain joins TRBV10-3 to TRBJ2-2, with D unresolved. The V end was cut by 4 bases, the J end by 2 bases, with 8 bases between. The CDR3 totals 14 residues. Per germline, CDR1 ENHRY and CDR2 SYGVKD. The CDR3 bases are TGTGCCATCAGTGCAGCTGGAAACACCGGGGAGCTGTTTTTT. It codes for CAISAAGNTGELFF.

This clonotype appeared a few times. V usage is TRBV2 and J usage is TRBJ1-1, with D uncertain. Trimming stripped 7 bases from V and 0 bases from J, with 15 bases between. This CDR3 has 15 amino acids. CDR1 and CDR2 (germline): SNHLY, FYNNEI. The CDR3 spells CASIGAGTMNTEAFF. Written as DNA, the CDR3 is TGTGCCAGCATTGGCGCAGGAACTATGAACACTGAAGCTTTCTTT.

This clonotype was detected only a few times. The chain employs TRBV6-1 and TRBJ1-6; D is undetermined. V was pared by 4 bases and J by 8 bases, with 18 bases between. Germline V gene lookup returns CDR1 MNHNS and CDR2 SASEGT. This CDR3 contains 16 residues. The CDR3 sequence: CASSVRSAAEHSPLHF. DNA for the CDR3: TGTGCCAGCAGTGTACGGAGTGCGGCGGAACATTCACCCCTCCACTTT.

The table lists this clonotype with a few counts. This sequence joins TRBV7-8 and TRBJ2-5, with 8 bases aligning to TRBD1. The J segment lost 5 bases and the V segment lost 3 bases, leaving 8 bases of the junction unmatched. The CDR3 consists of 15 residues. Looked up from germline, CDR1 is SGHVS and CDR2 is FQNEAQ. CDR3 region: CASSFYWDRRETQYF. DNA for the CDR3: TGTGCCAGCAGCTTCTACTGGGACAGGCGGGAGACCCAGTACTTC.

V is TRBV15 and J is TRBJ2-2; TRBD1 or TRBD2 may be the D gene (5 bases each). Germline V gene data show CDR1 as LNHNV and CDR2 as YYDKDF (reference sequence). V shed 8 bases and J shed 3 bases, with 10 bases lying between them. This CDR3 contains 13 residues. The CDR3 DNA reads TGTGCCACCGGGACGGACCACACCGGGGAGCTGTTTTTT. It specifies CATGTDHTGELFF.

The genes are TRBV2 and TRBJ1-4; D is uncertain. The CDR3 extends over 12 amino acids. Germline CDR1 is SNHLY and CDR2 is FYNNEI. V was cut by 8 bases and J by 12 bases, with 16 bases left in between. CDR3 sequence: CASYRPAWELFF. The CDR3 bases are TGTGCCAGCTACCGACCGGCGTGGGAACTGTTTTTT. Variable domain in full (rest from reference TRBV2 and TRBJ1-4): EPEVTQTPSHQVTQMGQEVILRCVPISNHLYFYWYRQILGQKVEFLVSFYNNEISEKSEIFDDQFSVERPDGSNFTLKIRSTKLEDSAMYFCASYRPAWELFFGSGTQLSVL.

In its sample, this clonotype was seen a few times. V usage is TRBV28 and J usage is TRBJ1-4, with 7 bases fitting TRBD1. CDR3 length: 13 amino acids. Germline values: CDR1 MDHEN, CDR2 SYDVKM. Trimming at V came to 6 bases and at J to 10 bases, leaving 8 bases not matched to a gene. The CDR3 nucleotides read TGTGCCAGCAGCCTGACAGGGACTGGAAAACTGTTTTTT. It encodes CASSLTGTGKLFF.

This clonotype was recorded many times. Here the CDR3 DNA reads TGTGCCAGCTCCGGCGGGGGGAACACCGGGGAGCTGTTTTTT. It translates to CASSGGGNTGELFF. The V and J genes are TRBV12-3 or TRBV12-4 and TRBJ2-2, with TRBD2 identical over 7 bases. The CDR3 is 14 amino acids. J lost 1 base, V lost 8 bases, and 4 bases had no gene match.

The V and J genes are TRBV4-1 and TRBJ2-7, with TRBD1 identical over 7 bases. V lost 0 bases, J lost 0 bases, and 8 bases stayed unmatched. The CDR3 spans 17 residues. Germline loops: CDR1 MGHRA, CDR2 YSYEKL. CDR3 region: CASSQEGLRDSSYEQYF. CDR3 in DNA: TGCGCCAGCAGCCAAGAGGGGTTGAGGGACAGCTCCTACGAGCAGTACTTC.

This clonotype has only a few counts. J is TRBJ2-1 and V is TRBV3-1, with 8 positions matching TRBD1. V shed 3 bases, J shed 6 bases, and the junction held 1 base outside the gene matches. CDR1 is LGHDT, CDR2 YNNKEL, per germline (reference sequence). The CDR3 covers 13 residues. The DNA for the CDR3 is TGTGCCAGCAGCCACACAGGGGGCAATGAGCAGTTCTTC. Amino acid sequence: CASSHTGGNEQFF.

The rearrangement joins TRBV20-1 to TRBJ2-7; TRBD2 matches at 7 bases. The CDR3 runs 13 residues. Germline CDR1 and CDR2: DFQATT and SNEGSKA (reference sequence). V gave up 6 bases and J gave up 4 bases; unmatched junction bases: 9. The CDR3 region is CSALGEGKYEQYF. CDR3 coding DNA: TGCAGTGCCTTGGGGGAGGGTAAATACGAGCAGTACTTC.

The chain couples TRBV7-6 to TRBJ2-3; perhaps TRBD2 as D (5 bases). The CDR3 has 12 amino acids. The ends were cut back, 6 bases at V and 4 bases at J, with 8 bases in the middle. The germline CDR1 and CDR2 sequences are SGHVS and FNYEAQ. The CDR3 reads CASRGGSDTQYF. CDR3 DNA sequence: TGTGCCAGCAGGGGCGGGTCAGATACGCAGTATTTT.